The present T cell receptor (beta chain) was sequenced within a study of T cell clonality in common variable immunodeficiency. The study, taken as a whole, reports: In common variable immunodeficiency, TCR beta chains reportedly carried fewer deletions and N-nucleotide insertions. Patient heterogeneity in the CVID cohort limited correlations between repertoire features and clinical complications.

Caucasian heritage predominated among both patients and controls. This clone was seen at least ten times. Its cognate antigen is unknown. The missing CDR3 end, 3 residues past where the read stops, is filled in from the germline J gene. This CDR3 is built from 12 residues. Trimming shortened V by 3 bases and J by 3 bases, and 3 bases separated the two germline ends. The V gene's germline CDR1 is MNHNS and CDR2 SASEGT. This table comes from immunoSEQ multiplex PCR, and its TCRdb copy is limited to in-frame clones, with some not included. The data show 55,000 to 65,000 clones, none appearing only once, with 1.6% held by the ten largest.

The rearrangement links TRBV6-1 to TRBJ1-3; D is undetermined. The source of this sequence is a person between 18 and 70 years old in good health. The sequencing input was peripheral blood mononuclear cells. CDR3 region: CASSDLGNTIYF. The covered CDR3 bases are TGTGCCAGCAGTGACCTTGGAAACACC.